A single sample is the source of the 25 T cell receptor beta chains below, sequenced in a study of T cells after yellow fever vaccination. TCRdb used MiXCR to reprocess the 5' RACE reads, holding one entry per CDR3 protein. The repertoire holds approximately 180,000 distinct CDR3 sequences, with approximately 6% as singletons. This sample comprised CD4+ T cells sorted from PBMCs, obtained on the day of the first yellow fever vaccination. The receptor set was obtained from a man younger than 35 who received the YFV17D yellow fever vaccine.

This clonotype showed up many times. V usage is TRBV7-6 and J usage is TRBJ2-7; 8 positions agree with TRBD1. The J segment lost 2 bases and the V segment lost 0 bases, leaving 0 bases of the junction unmatched. The CDR3 extends over 14 amino acids. Looked up from germline, CDR1 is SGHVS and CDR2 is FNYEAQ. The CDR3: CASSLADRAYEQYV. The CDR3 DNA reads TGTGCCAGCAGCTTAGCGGACAGGGCCTACGAGCAGTACGTC.

This clonotype was found a few times. The V and J genes are TRBV7-9 and TRBJ2-5; D uncertain. Per germline, CDR1 SEHNR and CDR2 FQNEAQ (reference sequence). This CDR3 has 14 amino acids. V lost 7 bases and J lost 2, with 14 bases in between. DNA for the CDR3: TGTGCCAGCACCGTGGACGGAATTCAAGAGACCCAGTACTTC. Translated: CASTVDGIQETQYF.

This sequence joins TRBV7-9 and TRBJ1-2; 10 nucleotides line up with TRBD1. J was trimmed by 7 bases and V by 3 bases; bases with no gene match: 2. Germline V gene data show CDR1 as SEHNR and CDR2 as FQNEAQ (reference sequence). This CDR3 contains 13 residues. CDR3 nucleotide sequence: TGTGCCAGCAGCTTCCGGGACAGGGGTGGCTACACCTTC. As protein: CASSFRDRGGYTF.

The rearrangement links TRBV7-3 to TRBJ1-6; D uncertain. The germline V gene has CDR1 SGHTA and CDR2 FQGTGA. Trimming removed 4 bases at V and 7 bases at J, with 8 bases between. The CDR3 is 13 residues long. CDR3: CASSSPPNSPLHF. CDR3 DNA sequence: TGTGCCAGCAGCTCTCCCCCGAATTCACCCCTCCACTTT.

This clonotype occurred many times. The chain joins TRBV6-5 to TRBJ2-3; D is uncertain. Germline lookup yields CDR1 MNHEY and CDR2 SVGAGI. V lost 7 bases, J lost 3 bases, and 17 bases lay in between. The length of the CDR3 is 15 residues. In nucleotides, the CDR3 is TGTGCCAGCAACGAAATCGCGGCCGGGACAGATACGCAGTATTTT. Translation gives CASNEIAAGTDTQYF.

This clonotype was observed many times. The chain links TRBV28 to TRBJ2-2; D is ambiguous. V gave up 5 bases and J gave up 9 bases, with 10 bases separating them. The CDR3 spans 12 residues. The germline V gene encodes CDR1 MDHEN and CDR2 SYDVKM. CDR3 DNA: TGTGCCAGCAGTCCACAATTGCGGGAGCTGTTTTTT. It specifies CASSPQLRELFF.

Worth noting for this clonotype: One end of the junction does not line up with germline, which may come from a read error. The chain couples TRBV30 to TRBJ2-3; 9 bases map to TRBD2. The CDR3 has 14 residues. Germline V gene data show CDR1 as GTSNPN and CDR2 as SVGIG (reference sequence). CDR3 sequence reads: CVWSQTGLAGRKNF. The CDR3 bases are TGTGTCTGGAGTCAAACAGGGCTAGCGGGGCGCAAGAATTTT.

This CDR3 is CASSRGGINNEQFF. The CDR3 DNA follows: TGTGCCAGCTCACGTGGGGGGATAAACAATGAGCAGTTCTTC. This sequence joins TRBV18 and TRBJ2-1; D is possibly TRBD2 (6 bases). V gave up 4 bases and J gave up 5 bases, with 12 bases separating them. The CDR3 covers 14 residues. CDR1 and CDR2 (germline): KGHSH, LQKENI.

This clonotype was recorded many times. This rearrangement joins TRBV29-1 to TRBJ2-1, with TRBD1 matching 7 bases. The V segment lost 4 bases and the J segment 5 bases; nucleotides outside the gene matches: 5. Germline V lookup: CDR1 SQVTM, CDR2 ANQGSEA. The CDR3 runs 13 residues. The CDR3 protein is CSVGQGTHNEQFF. CDR3 in DNA: TGCAGCGTTGGACAGGGAACGCACAATGAGCAGTTCTTC.

The chain carries TRBV10-3 and TRBJ2-7, with 9 bases fitting TRBD1. Germline assignment: CDR1 ENHRY and CDR2 SYGVKD. This CDR3 spans 14 amino acids. Trimming at V came to 3 bases and at J to 3 bases, leaving 3 bases not matched to a gene. The CDR3 reads CAISDLDRGYEQYF. The CDR3 DNA reads as TGTGCCATCAGTGATTTGGACAGGGGCTACGAGCAGTACTTC.

CDR3 DNA: TGCGCCAGCAGCCAAGATTGGCCTTTCTCCTACAATGAGCAGTTCTTC. Translating gives CASSQDWPFSYNEQFF. This chain uses TRBV4-3 with TRBJ2-1; no firm D call. Germline CDR1 LGHNA, CDR2 YSLEER. The CDR3 sequence is 16 residues long. The ends were cut back, 0 bases at V and 0 bases at J, with 9 bases in the middle.

In this sample, this clonotype turned up many times. This chain uses TRBV29-1 with TRBJ2-3, with 12 nucleotides matching TRBD1. Germline V gene sequence: CDR1 SQVTM, CDR2 ANQGSEA. The junction had 4 bases not matched to a gene; V was cut back by 7 bases and J by 5 bases. This CDR3 contains 13 residues. In nucleotides, the CDR3 is TGCAGCGCCCGGGACAGGGGGCAAGATACGCAGTATTTT. It translates to CSARDRGQDTQYF.

This clonotype was recorded many times. The V gene is TRBV5-4, the J gene TRBJ1-1, with D perhaps matching TRBD1 (5 bases). With 0 bases removed from V and 1 base from J, the gap between germline ends came to 7 bases. Germline CDR1 SGHNT, CDR2 YYREEE (reference sequence). The CDR3 consists of 14 residues. The chain's CDR3 is CASSLGRENTEAFF. The CDR3, as DNA: TGTGCCAGCAGCTTGGGCAGGGAGAACACTGAAGCTTTCTTT.

This clonotype was seen repeatedly, ten times or more. The J gene is TRBJ2-2, the V gene TRBV27, with 9 bases fitting TRBD1. The germline V gene has CDR1 MNHEY and CDR2 SMNVEV (reference sequence). This CDR3 contains 14 residues. V lost 6 bases to trimming and J lost 5 bases; unmatched junction nucleotides: 4. The CDR3 nucleotides read TGTGCCAGCAGACAGGGGGCGAGAACCGGGGAGCTGTTTTTT. Its translation: CASRQGARTGELFF.

This clonotype was counted at least ten times. An end of the junction differs from the germline gene, which may be a read error. The rearrangement uses TRBV7-7 and TRBJ2-5; D gene ambiguous. Germline loops: CDR1 SSHAT, CDR2 FNYEAQ (reference sequence). CDR3 length: 13 amino acids. CDR3 amino acids: CASSLGYRETQYF. CDR3 coding DNA: TGTGCTAGCAGCTTAGGATACAGAGAGACCCAGTACTTC.

V and J are TRBV19 and TRBJ2-2, with 7 bases matching TRBD1. After removal of 7 bases from V and 7 bases from J, the junction contained 12 bases not matched to a gene. This CDR3 comprises 15 residues. Looked up from germline, CDR1 is LNHDA and CDR2 is SQIVND (reference sequence). For the CDR3, the DNA is TGTGCCAGTACCCCCTCGACAGGGTTTGTCGGGGAGCTGTTTTTT. Protein: CASTPSTGFVGELFF. The full variable domain, with the rest looked up from reference TRBV19 and TRBJ2-2, is DGGITQSPKYLFRKEGQNVTLSCEQNLNHDAMYWYRQDPGQGLRLIYYSQIVNDFQKGDIAEGYSVSREKKESFPLTVTSAQKNPTAFYLCASTPSTGFVGELFFGEGSRLTVL.

A note on this clonotype: Possible read error: a much larger clone is one base away. CDR3 residues: CACSQDWGSEQYF. The CDR3 DNA reads TGTGCCTGCAGCCAAGATTGGGGTAGCGAGCAGTACTTC. This chain links TRBV4-2 with TRBJ2-7; D gene uncertain. Germline V gene sequence: CDR1 LGHNA, CDR2 YNFKEQ. The CDR3 runs 13 residues.

The chain combines TRBV19 with TRBJ2-7; D unresolved. V was cut by 1 base and J by 2 bases, with 9 bases left in between. CDR1 and CDR2 from the germline V gene are LNHDA and SQIVND (reference sequence). This CDR3 spans 14 amino acids. The chain's CDR3 is CASSIGGETYEQYF. CDR3 nucleotides: TGTGCCAGTAGTATAGGCGGAGAAACCTACGAGCAGTACTTC. Variable domain in full (rest from reference TRBV19 and TRBJ2-7): DGGITQSPKYLFRKEGQNVTLSCEQNLNHDAMYWYRQDPGQGLRLIYYSQIVNDFQKGDIAEGYSVSREKKESFPLTVTSAQKNPTAFYLCASSIGGETYEQYFGPGTRLTVT.

The CDR3 spells CASSLVGTGGSPLHF. As DNA, the CDR3 is TGTGCCAGCAGCTTAGTCGGGACAGGGGGTTCACCCCTCCACTTT. This sequence joins TRBV7-2 and TRBJ1-6; 11 bases align to TRBD1. The germline V gene encodes CDR1 SGHTA and CDR2 FQGNSA. J lost 9 bases, V lost 1 base, and 2 bases had no gene match. The CDR3 has 15 residues.

In its sample, this clonotype ranks as medium-sized. CDR3 DNA: TGCGCCACCTCGGGTGCGGGCTTTCTGGCCAAAAACATTCAGTACTTC. Amino acids: CATSGAGFLAKNIQYF. The rearrangement uses TRBV4-1 and TRBJ2-4; weak D call: TRBD2 (5 bases). The V gene's germline CDR1 is MGHRA and CDR2 YSYEKL. V gave up 10 bases and J gave up 1 base, with 20 bases separating them. The CDR3 runs 16 residues.

This clonotype was observed many times. The chain combines TRBV7-2 with TRBJ2-7, with unresolved D. The CDR3 spans 12 residues. Trimming cost V 1 base and J 8 bases, with 9 bases left between them. Per germline, CDR1 SGHTA and CDR2 FQGNSA. The chain's CDR3 is CASSLVKRQQYF. CDR3 sequence (DNA): TGTGCCAGCAGCTTAGTAAAGCGACAGCAGTACTTC.

This clonotype appeared a few times. The V gene is TRBV7-8, the J gene TRBJ1-2, with D possibly being TRBD1 (6 bases). Per the germline V gene, CDR1 is SGHVS and CDR2 is FQNEAQ. Trimming stripped 5 bases from V and 2 bases from J, with 15 bases between. The CDR3 is made up of 15 amino acids. This chain's CDR3 is CASSLAGGPNYGYTF. The CDR3 DNA reads TGTGCCAGCAGCCTGGCGGGGGGGCCCAACTATGGCTACACCTTC. Supplemented by reference TRBV7-8 and TRBJ1-2, the full variable domain reads GAGVSQSPRYKVAKRGQDVALRCDPISGHVSLFWYQQALGQGPEFLTYFQNEAQLDKSGLPSDRFFAERPEGSVSTLKIQRTQQEDSAVYLCASSLAGGPNYGYTFGSGTRLTVV.

This clonotype came up a few times. V is TRBV7-2 and J is TRBJ2-3, with D unresolved. The CDR3 is 14 amino acids. V was cut by 5 bases and J by 3 bases, with 12 bases left in between. Per germline, CDR1 SGHTA and CDR2 FQGNSA. The CDR3 nucleotides read TGTGCCAGCAGCGTCTCCCGTTGGACAGATACGCAGTATTTT. This encodes CASSVSRWTDTQYF.

This clonotype came up once. The rearrangement joins TRBV5-4 to TRBJ2-2; 8 nucleotides align to TRBD1. CDR1 is SGHNT and CDR2 is YYREEE in the germline V gene (reference sequence). This CDR3 spans 16 amino acids. The V gene end was trimmed by 4 bases and the J gene end by 2 bases; junction bases not matched to a gene: 7. The CDR3 is CASSVTGGENTGELFF. For the CDR3, the DNA is TGTGCCAGCAGCGTCACAGGGGGAGAAAACACCGGGGAGCTGTTTTTT.

This clonotype appeared many times. The V and J genes are TRBV10-3 and TRBJ2-7; D is ambiguous. The CDR3 length is 14 residues. V lost 0 bases and J lost 6, with 12 bases in between. CDR1 is ENHRY, CDR2 SYGVKD, per germline. As DNA, the CDR3 is TGTGCCATCAGTGAGTCGTCGAAAGGTCGCGAGCAGTACGTC. Translation gives CAISESSKGREQYV.